The 29 T cell receptor beta chains given below trace back to one sample, sequenced in a study of cytomegalovirus exposure and HLA in healthy donors. Researchers ran the PCR with 60 Vbeta and 13 Jbeta primers. Produced via immunoSEQ multiplex PCR; TCRdb's table is partial and in-frame only. The table records 170,000 or so clones, around 77% of them present only once. The sequencing input was PBMCs. These TCRs come from a woman aged 25 to 45 in good health and CMV-seronegative.

The rearrangement joins TRBV7-9 to TRBJ2-5; D is unresolved. The end of the DNA aligns better with TRBJ2-7, so the J call may be wrong. CDR1 and CDR2 (germline): SEHNR, FQNEAQ (reference sequence). This CDR3 has 12 amino acids. This CDR3 is CASSLTGGEQYF. The DNA for the CDR3 is TGTGCCAGCAGCTTGACTGGTGGCGAGCAGTACTTC.

The chain carries TRBV5-6 and TRBJ2-3; D not resolved. Germline CDR1 and CDR2: SGHDT and YYEEEE. The CDR3 has 13 amino acids. Trimming took off 4 bases at V and 2 bases at J, with 8 bases between the two ends. This chain's CDR3 is CASSKQLTDTQYF. The CDR3 region has the DNA TGTGCCAGCAGCAAACAGCTCACAGATACGCAGTATTTT.

The chain links TRBV30 to TRBJ1-5; D is undetermined. Trimming pared 1 base from V and 5 bases from J, leaving 12 bases between. This CDR3 spans 14 amino acids. Germline CDR1 reads GTSNPN; CDR2 reads SVGIG (reference sequence). The CDR3, as DNA: TGTGCCTGGAGTGACTCGTTCGGTGATCAGCCCCAGCATTTT. This gives the protein CAWSDSFGDQPQHF.

The chain links TRBV6-6 to TRBJ2-5, with D perhaps TRBD2 (5 bases). The CDR3 is made up of 15 amino acids. Trimming removed 2 bases at V and 1 base at J, with 11 bases between. CDR1 is MNHNY, CDR2 SVGAGI, per germline (reference sequence). CDR3 nucleotide sequence: TGTGCCAGCAGTTACCTCCCCCGGGGCCAAGAGACCCAGTACTTC. Protein sequence: CASSYLPRGQETQYF.

V usage is TRBV4-1 and J usage is TRBJ2-2; no reliable D call. CDR3 length: 15 amino acids. V lost 0 bases to trimming and J lost 7 bases, with 12 bases between them. The germline V gene has CDR1 MGHRA and CDR2 YSYEKL. Written as DNA, the CDR3 is TGCGCCAGCAGCCAAGATCTGGCCAGGAACGGGGAGCTGTTTTTT. As protein: CASSQDLARNGELFF.

This clone has only one observation. This chain links TRBV21-1 with TRBJ1-5; TRBD1, the D gene given by the table, was not confirmed from the DNA. TRBV21-1 is reported as a pseudogene. This CDR3 is 13 amino acids long. The CDR3 sequence is CASNHREDQPQHF. The CDR3 nucleotides are TGTGCCAGCAACCACAGGGAAGATCAGCCCCAGCATTTT.

This chain links TRBV5-1 with TRBJ2-2; 9 bases map to TRBD2. Germline CDR1 and CDR2: SGHRS and YFSETQ. CDR3 length: 16 residues. With 1 base clipped from V and 3 bases from J, the junction kept 4 bases outside the gene matches. CDR3 residues: CASSLYVAGDTGELFF. CDR3 DNA: TGCGCCAGCAGCTTGTATGTAGCGGGGGACACCGGGGAGCTGTTTTTT.

The CDR3 DNA reads as TGTGCCAGCAGCTTGGGGGGGATCTATGGCTACACCTTC. Translated: CASSLGGIYGYTF. This chain joins TRBV7-2 and TRBJ1-2; D is perhaps TRBD1 (5 bases). The length of the CDR3 is 13 residues. The V end was cut by 3 bases, the J end by 4 bases, with 9 bases between. From germline, CDR1 is SGHTA and CDR2 FQGNSA. Complete variable domain (other parts from reference TRBV7-2 and TRBJ1-2): GAGVSQSPSNKVTEKGKDVELRCDPISGHTALYWYRQSLGQGLEFLIYFQGNSAPDKSGLPSDRFSAERTGGSVSTLTIQRTQQEDSAVYLCASSLGGIYGYTFGSGTRLTVV.

This chain uses TRBV5-1 with TRBJ2-1; 8 bases map to TRBD2. Unmatched junction bases numbered 2, after V lost 4 bases and J lost 5 bases. The CDR3 consists of 13 residues. Germline V lookup: CDR1 SGHRS, CDR2 YFSETQ. CDR3: CASSDGGDNEQFF. In DNA form, the CDR3 reads TGCGCCAGCAGCGACGGGGGGGACAATGAGCAGTTCTTC.

The chain carries TRBV30 and TRBJ1-5, with D possibly matching TRBD1 (5 bases). The CDR3 consists of 14 residues. Germline V CDR1 and CDR2: GTSNPN, SVGIG (reference sequence). V dropped 3 bases and J dropped 2 bases, with 11 bases sitting between them. The CDR3 nucleotides are TGTGCCTGGAGAGCCAGGGCGGGCAATCAGCCCCAGCATTTT. As protein: CAWRARAGNQPQHF.

This clone was seen a few times. The chain has TRBV7-9 and TRBJ1-4; a weak D match, TRBD1 (5 bases). The V gene lost 6 bases and the J gene lost 4 bases, with 18 bases spanning the gap. The germline gives CDR1 SEHNR, CDR2 FQNEAQ (reference sequence). This CDR3 contains 16 residues. CDR3 sequence: CASRPNRQGSNEKLFF. For the CDR3, the DNA is TGTGCCAGCAGGCCGAACAGGCAGGGAAGTAATGAAAAACTGTTTTTT.

The chain links TRBV7-8 to TRBJ1-6, with 8 bases that match TRBD1. V was pared by 6 bases and J by 7 bases, with 8 bases of the junction left unmatched. CDR3 length: 15 residues. Germline CDR1 reads SGHVS; CDR2 reads FQNEAQ. This chain's CDR3 is CASSFAGTGNSPLHF. In DNA form, the CDR3 reads TGTGCCAGCAGTTTCGCCGGGACAGGCAATTCACCCCTCCACTTT.

The chain is built from TRBV18 and TRBJ1-1, with D possibly matching TRBD1 (5 bases). CDR3 size: 14 residues. Germline V gene sequence: CDR1 KGHSH, CDR2 LQKENI. Trimming cost V 6 bases and J 10 bases, with 21 bases left between them. CDR3 residues: CASSPALGEGSAFF. CDR3 DNA: TGTGCCAGCTCCCCTGCTCTGGGGGAGGGGTCAGCTTTCTTT. The whole variable domain, filled in from reference TRBV18 and TRBJ1-1, reads NAGVMQNPRHLVRRRGQEARLRCSPMKGHSHVYWYRQLPEEGLKFMVYLQKENIIDESGMPKERFSAEFPKEGPSILRIQQVVRGDSAAYFCASSPALGEGSAFFGQGTRLTVV.

The V gene is TRBV7-9, the J gene TRBJ1-2; the D is unclear. The germline gives CDR1 SEHNR, CDR2 FQNEAQ (reference sequence). The CDR3 covers 16 residues. Trimming left V 6 bases short and J 5 bases short, with 22 bases between. CDR3 DNA: TGTGCCAGCAGTTACACCCGGGATGGCCTAAGTTATGGCTACACCTTC. Its protein product is CASSYTRDGLSYGYTF.

The chain couples TRBV18 to TRBJ1-2; tentative D call: TRBD1 (6 bases). The CDR3 loop spans 14 amino acids. The germline CDR1 and CDR2 sequences are KGHSH and LQKENI. V lost 6 bases and J lost 8, with 19 bases in between. CDR3 amino acids: CASSMRDTEYGYTF. CDR3 coding DNA: TGTGCCAGCTCTATGAGGGACACTGAATACGGCTACACCTTC.

CDR3 nucleotides: TGTGCCAGCTCACCCCTTGTCCTGGCCGAGGAGTTCTTC. Protein: CASSPLVLAEEFF. V and J are TRBV18 and TRBJ2-1; D is unclear. This CDR3 is 13 amino acids long. V lost 3 bases and J 14 bases, leaving 17 bases between the germline ends. Germline-derived CDR1 and CDR2 are KGHSH and LQKENI.

For the CDR3, the DNA is TGTGCCAGCGGCCGTCGATCCAGTGGTAACACCATATATTTT. Residues: CASGRRSSGNTIYF. V usage is TRBV9 and J usage is TRBJ1-3; D not resolved. This CDR3 is built from 14 residues. V was trimmed by 7 bases and J by 7 bases, leaving 18 bases between them. Germline values: CDR1 SGDLS, CDR2 YYNGEE.

This chain connects TRBV7-2 to TRBJ1-6; TRBD1 aligns across 7 bases. The CDR3 runs to 15 residues. Germline CDR1 is SGHTA and CDR2 is FQGNSA. Germline trimming cut 4 bases from V and 9 bases from J; bases unmatched to any gene: 9. CDR3 region: CASSSQTGFTSPLHF. The CDR3 DNA is TGTGCCAGCAGCTCCCAGACAGGGTTTACTTCACCCCTCCACTTT.

In this sample, this clone turned up a few times. This sequence joins TRBV10-2 and TRBJ2-7; 7 bases map to TRBD2. The CDR3 totals 14 residues. Germline assignment: CDR1 WSHSY and CDR2 SAAADI. After removal of 0 bases from V and 4 bases from J, the junction contained 3 bases not matched to a gene. CDR3 coding DNA: TGCGCCAGCAGTGAGTCGCGGGGGAGGTACGAGCAGTACTTC. Its translation is CASSESRGRYEQYF.

This chain uses TRBV7-2 with TRBJ1-1, with D maybe TRBD1 (6 bases). The CDR3 runs to 15 residues. Germline CDR1 SGHTA, CDR2 FQGNSA. V lost 1 base to trimming and J lost 1 base, with 10 bases between them. The CDR3 spells CASSLDGTPNTEAFF. Here the CDR3 DNA reads TGTGCCAGCAGCTTAGATGGGACACCGAACACTGAAGCTTTCTTT.

The chain employs TRBV5-6 and TRBJ2-1, with 11 bases fitting TRBD2. This CDR3 is built from 15 residues. Looked up from germline, CDR1 is SGHDT and CDR2 is YYEEEE. J was trimmed by 4 bases and V by 1 base; bases with no gene match: 1. The CDR3, as DNA: TGTGCCAGCAGCTTGACTAGCGGGAGTTACAATGAGCAGTTCTTC. Its translation: CASSLTSGSYNEQFF.

As to this clone: An end of the junction differs from the germline gene, which may be a read error. V gene TRBV7-9 combines with J gene TRBJ1-5; D gene unclear. CDR1 SEHNR and CDR2 FQNEAQ come from the germline V gene (reference sequence). The CDR3 length is 16 residues. The CDR3 nucleotides are TGTTCCAGCACCGATTCGGTGGGAGGGCTGCATCAGCCCCAGCATTTT. Translated: CSSTDSVGGLHQPQHF.

The rearrangement links TRBV6-1 to TRBJ1-5; 8 bases are a match to TRBD1. This CDR3 region has 14 residues. The germline V gene has CDR1 MNHNS and CDR2 SASEGT. With V trimmed by 6 bases and J by 7 bases, 8 bases remained unmatched. CDR3 sequence: CASSPGQGRQPQHF. DNA of the CDR3: TGTGCCAGCAGCCCCGGACAGGGTCGACAGCCCCAGCATTTT.

This chain connects TRBV15 to TRBJ2-1; 8 bases are shared with TRBD1. Per germline, CDR1 LNHNV and CDR2 YYDKDF (reference sequence). This CDR3 has 19 residues. V gave up 2 bases and J gave up 6 bases; unmatched junction bases: 18. CDR3: CATSRHRAGGTGNSNEQFF. DNA of the CDR3: TGTGCCACCAGCAGACACCGAGCGGGTGGGACAGGTAATTCCAATGAGCAGTTCTTC.

This clone showed up just a few times. In nucleotides, the CDR3 is TGTGCCAGCAGCCGCCGGGACGGGGGGGATACGCAGTATTTT. As protein: CASSRRDGGDTQYF. The V and J genes are TRBV11-3 and TRBJ2-3, with TRBD2 matching 7 bases. This CDR3 has 14 residues. Per the germline V gene, CDR1 is SGHNT and CDR2 is YENEEA. Trimming at V came to 5 bases and at J to 6 bases, leaving 8 bases not matched to a gene.

This clone occurred a few times. The chain uses TRBV11-2 and TRBJ1-1; possibly TRBD1 for D (5 bases). Germline CDR1 is SGHAT and CDR2 is FQNNGV. V lost 0 bases to trimming and J lost 5 bases, with 7 bases between them. The CDR3 extends over 13 amino acids. The CDR3 sequence is CASSLDRGTEAFF. The CDR3 bases are TGTGCCAGCAGCTTAGATCGGGGGACTGAAGCTTTCTTT.

This rearrangement joins TRBV7-3 to TRBJ2-5, with a weak D call TRBD2 (6 bases). Per germline, CDR1 SGHTA and CDR2 FQGTGA. CDR3 length: 14 residues. V gave up 2 bases and J gave up 5 bases, with 12 bases separating them. CDR3: CASSLGGDGETQYF. CDR3 DNA sequence: TGTGCCAGCAGCTTAGGAGGGGATGGCGAGACCCAGTACTTC.

V is TRBV15 and J is TRBJ1-5; possibly TRBD1 for D (5 bases). V gave up 5 bases and J gave up 0 bases, with 14 bases separating them. This CDR3 contains 16 residues. Germline V gene lookup returns CDR1 LNHNV and CDR2 YYDKDF (reference sequence). The chain's CDR3 is CATSGGGSYSNQPQHF. Here the CDR3 DNA reads TGTGCCACCAGCGGGGGGGGGTCCTATAGCAATCAGCCCCAGCATTTT.

The chain links TRBV5-1 to TRBJ1-5; unclear D gene. V lost 1 base to trimming and J lost 4 bases, with 9 bases between them. CDR1 is SGHRS and CDR2 is YFSETQ in the germline V gene. The CDR3 length is 14 residues. CDR3 region: CASSLIPGNQPQHF. CDR3 in DNA: TGCGCCAGCAGCTTGATACCAGGAAATCAGCCCCAGCATTTT.